The present T cell receptor beta chain was sequenced within a study of blood T cell repertoires in COVID-19. Only in-frame clones appear in the TCRdb table, and some are missing; sequencing was by immunoSEQ multiplex PCR. The data hold under 200,000 clones, with approximately 85% observed a single time. This CDR3 contains 14 residues. The V gene lost 6 bases and the J gene lost 7 bases, with 20 bases spanning the gap. CDR1 SGDLS and CDR2 YYNGEE come from the germline V gene. This clone was seen a handful of times. Sequencing used peripheral blood. The genes are TRBV9 and TRBJ2-7, with a weak D call TRBD2 (5 bases). This TCR came from a man aged 55 to 70 who had recovered from COVID-19. The CDR3 DNA sequence: TGTGCCAGCACCTTGGGCCCATTTTCGGGGGAGCAGTACTTC. Its translation is CASTLGPFSGEQYF.